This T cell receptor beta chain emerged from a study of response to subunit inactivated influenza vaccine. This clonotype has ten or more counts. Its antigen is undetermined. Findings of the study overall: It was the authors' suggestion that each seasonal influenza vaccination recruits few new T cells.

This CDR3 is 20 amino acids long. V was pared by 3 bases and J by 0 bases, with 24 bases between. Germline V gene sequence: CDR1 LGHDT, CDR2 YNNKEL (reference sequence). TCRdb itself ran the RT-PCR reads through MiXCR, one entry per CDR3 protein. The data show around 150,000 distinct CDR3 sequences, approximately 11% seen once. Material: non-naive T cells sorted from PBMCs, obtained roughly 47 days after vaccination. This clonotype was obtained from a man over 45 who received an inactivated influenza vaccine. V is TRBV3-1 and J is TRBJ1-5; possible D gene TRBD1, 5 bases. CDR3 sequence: CASSHPSTLGGKGSNQPQHF. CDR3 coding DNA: TGTGCCAGCAGCCATCCCAGCACCCTGGGGGGGAAAGGTAGCAATCAGCCCCAGCATTTT.